Listed below are T cell receptor beta chains from one sample, sequenced in a study of Graves' ophthalmopathy and Graves' hyperthyroidism. TCRdb redid the calling of the multiplex PCR reads with MiXCR, one entry per CDR3 protein. The table shows fewer than 400,000 distinct CDR3 sequences, with about 17% occurring only once. The sample taken for sequencing was peripheral blood. These receptors came from a woman aged 18 to 35 with Graves' ophthalmopathy. Each CDR3 is given without its conserved first and last residue. Fields, in order: J gene, V gene, CDR3 protein.

j_gene: TRBJ1-1
v_gene: TRBV11-2
CDR3aa: AGSLFGGRNTEAF

j_gene: TRBJ1-6
v_gene: TRBV6-1
CDR3aa: ASSSTRALH

j_gene: TRBJ2-5
v_gene: TRBV18
CDR3aa: ASSPGTGGQETQY

j_gene: TRBJ1-1
v_gene: TRBV27
CDR3aa: ASSRGLSAF

j_gene: TRBJ1-1
v_gene: TRBV5-1
CDR3aa: ASSRDSPNTEAF

j_gene: TRBJ1-1
v_gene: TRBV6-2/TRBV6-3
CDR3aa: ASSYTTNTEAF

j_gene: TRBJ2-5
v_gene: TRBV7-8
CDR3aa: ASSLSLSETQY

j_gene: TRBJ1-2
v_gene: TRBV6-1
CDR3aa: ASTYVRDLYGYT

j_gene: TRBJ2-2
v_gene: TRBV20-1
CDR3aa: SARGIRDTGELF

j_gene: TRBJ1-6
v_gene: TRBV30
CDR3aa: AWKVGGWHNSPLH

j_gene: TRBJ2-5
v_gene: TRBV29-1
CDR3aa: SVEESRAETQY

j_gene: TRBJ2-7
v_gene: TRBV7-2
CDR3aa: ASSFLQGYEQY

j_gene: TRBJ2-2
v_gene: TRBV6-1
CDR3aa: ASRKGLSTGELF

j_gene: TRBJ2-4
v_gene: TRBV9
CDR3aa: ASSPSGTGLAKNIQY

j_gene: TRBJ2-5
v_gene: TRBV20-1
CDR3aa: SARGGGTGETQY

j_gene: TRBJ1-5
v_gene: TRBV5-8
CDR3aa: ASSLTGGGDQPQH

j_gene: TRBJ2-7
v_gene: TRBV27
CDR3aa: ASSFLASGRVSQGRGHEQY

j_gene: TRBJ2-5
v_gene: TRBV29-1
CDR3aa: SVEVSRGLGETQY

j_gene: TRBJ1-6
v_gene: TRBV9
CDR3aa: ASSVGVSGGSSPLH

j_gene: TRBJ2-2
v_gene: TRBV15
CDR3aa: ATSRGQGNTGELF

j_gene: TRBJ1-6
v_gene: TRBV12-3/TRBV12-4
CDR3aa: ASRDRGGNSPLH

j_gene: TRBJ2-7
v_gene: TRBV4-2
CDR3aa: ASSQGRGSSYEQY

j_gene: TRBJ2-7
v_gene: TRBV28
CDR3aa: ASRTSGSYEQY

j_gene: TRBJ2-2
v_gene: TRBV28
CDR3aa: ASSLLAGPTNTGELF

j_gene: TRBJ2-7
v_gene: TRBV27
CDR3aa: ASSFSGRHYEQY

j_gene: TRBJ1-1
v_gene: TRBV6-5
CDR3aa: ASLKSVTEAF

j_gene: TRBJ2-5
v_gene: TRBV6-2/TRBV6-3
CDR3aa: ASRPGIRETQY

j_gene: TRBJ2-7
v_gene: TRBV19
CDR3aa: ASRRTSGDGYEQY

j_gene: TRBJ2-7
v_gene: TRBV30
CDR3aa: AWSSAYEQY

j_gene: TRBJ1-1
v_gene: TRBV20-1
CDR3aa: SAPMPGQPNTEAF

j_gene: TRBJ1-3
v_gene: TRBV12-3/TRBV12-4
CDR3aa: ASNPHSSGNTIY

j_gene: TRBJ2-7
v_gene: TRBV19
CDR3aa: ASSTDRGFEQY

j_gene: TRBJ1-1
v_gene: TRBV30
CDR3aa: AWSVGESTEAF

j_gene: TRBJ2-7
v_gene: TRBV5-1
CDR3aa: ASSEGQDSYEQY

j_gene: TRBJ2-2
v_gene: TRBV28
CDR3aa: ASKERTANTGELF

j_gene: TRBJ1-1
v_gene: TRBV6-5
CDR3aa: ASSYPGTGAF

j_gene: TRBJ1-1
v_gene: TRBV20-1
CDR3aa: SARGSYRPNTEAF

j_gene: TRBJ1-5
v_gene: TRBV27
CDR3aa: ASRSSSQGRSNQPQH

j_gene: TRBJ1-1
v_gene: TRBV7-8
CDR3aa: ASSSPGRGTAEAF

j_gene: TRBJ2-7
v_gene: TRBV29-1
CDR3aa: SVEGASYEQY

j_gene: TRBJ2-5
v_gene: TRBV25-1
CDR3aa: ASALAAASTQY

j_gene: TRBJ2-7
v_gene: TRBV6-5
CDR3aa: ASSYMGGAYEQY

j_gene: TRBJ2-6
v_gene: TRBV10-3
CDR3aa: AIGWDRASGANVLT

j_gene: TRBJ2-7
v_gene: TRBV6-2/TRBV6-3
CDR3aa: ASRATGVHEQY

j_gene: TRBJ2-7
v_gene: TRBV6-2/TRBV6-3
CDR3aa: ASSLHWGSYEQY

j_gene: TRBJ2-7
v_gene: TRBV2
CDR3aa: ASSQDLPTGSYEQY

j_gene: TRBJ1-2
v_gene: TRBV12-3/TRBV12-4
CDR3aa: ASSLALRRGYGYT

j_gene: TRBJ2-2
v_gene: TRBV7-3
CDR3aa: ASSSTGTTGELF

j_gene: TRBJ2-2
v_gene: TRBV28
CDR3aa: ASSVSPVGELF

j_gene: TRBJ2-7
v_gene: TRBV6-5
CDR3aa: ASSSPGGRGGEQY